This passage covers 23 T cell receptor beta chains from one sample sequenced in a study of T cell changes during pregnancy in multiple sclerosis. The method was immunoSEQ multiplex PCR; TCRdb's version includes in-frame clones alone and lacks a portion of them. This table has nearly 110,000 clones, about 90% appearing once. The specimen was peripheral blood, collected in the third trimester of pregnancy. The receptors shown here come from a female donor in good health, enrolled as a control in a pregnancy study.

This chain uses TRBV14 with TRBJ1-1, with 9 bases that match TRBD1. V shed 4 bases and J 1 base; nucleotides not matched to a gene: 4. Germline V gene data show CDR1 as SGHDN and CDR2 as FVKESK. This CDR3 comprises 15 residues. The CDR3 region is CASSRDRVGNTEAFF. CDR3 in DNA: TGTGCCAGCAGCCGGGACAGGGTGGGGAACACTGAAGCTTTCTTT.

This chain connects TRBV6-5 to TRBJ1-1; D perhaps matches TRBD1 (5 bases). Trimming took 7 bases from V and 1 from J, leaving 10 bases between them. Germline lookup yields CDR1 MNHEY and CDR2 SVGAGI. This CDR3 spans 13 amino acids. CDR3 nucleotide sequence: TGTGCCAGCACTAAAACAGGGAACACTGAAGCTTTCTTT. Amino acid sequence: CASTKTGNTEAFF.

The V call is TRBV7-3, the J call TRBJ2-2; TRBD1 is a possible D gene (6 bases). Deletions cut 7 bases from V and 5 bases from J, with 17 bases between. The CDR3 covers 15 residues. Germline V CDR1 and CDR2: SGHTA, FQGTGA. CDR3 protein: CASTLGQGRTGELFF. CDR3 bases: TGTGCCAGCACCCTAGGGCAGGGGCGGACCGGGGAGCTGTTTTTT.

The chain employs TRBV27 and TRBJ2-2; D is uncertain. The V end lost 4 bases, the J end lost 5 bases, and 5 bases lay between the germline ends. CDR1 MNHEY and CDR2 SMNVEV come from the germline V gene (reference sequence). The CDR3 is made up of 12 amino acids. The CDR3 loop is CASSSLTGELFF. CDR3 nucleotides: TGTGCCAGCAGTTCTTTGACCGGGGAGCTGTTTTTT.

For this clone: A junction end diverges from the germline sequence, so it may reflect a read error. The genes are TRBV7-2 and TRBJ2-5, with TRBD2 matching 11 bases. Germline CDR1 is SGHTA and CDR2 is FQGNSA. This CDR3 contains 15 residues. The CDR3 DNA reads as TGTGCCAGCAGCCTAGCGGGGGGACTCCAAGAGACCCAGTACTTC. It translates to CASSLAGGLQETQYF.

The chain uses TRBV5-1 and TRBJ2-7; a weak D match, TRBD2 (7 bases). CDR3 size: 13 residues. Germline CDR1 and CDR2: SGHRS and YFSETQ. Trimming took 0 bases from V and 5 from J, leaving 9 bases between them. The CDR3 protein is CASSLVGGDEQYF. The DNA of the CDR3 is TGCGCCAGCAGCTTGGTAGGGGGGGACGAGCAGTACTTC.

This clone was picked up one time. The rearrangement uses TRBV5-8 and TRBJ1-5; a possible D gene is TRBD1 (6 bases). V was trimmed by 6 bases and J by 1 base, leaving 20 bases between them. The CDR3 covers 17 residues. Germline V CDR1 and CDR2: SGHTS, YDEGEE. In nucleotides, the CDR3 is TGTGCCAGCACCACCGCAAGGGGGATATTCAGCAATCAGCCCCAGCATTTT. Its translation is CASTTARGIFSNQPQHF.

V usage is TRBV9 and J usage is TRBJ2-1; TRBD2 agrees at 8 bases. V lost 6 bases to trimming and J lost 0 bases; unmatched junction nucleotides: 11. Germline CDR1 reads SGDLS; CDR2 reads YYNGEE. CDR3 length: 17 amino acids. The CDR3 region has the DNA TGTGCCAGCACCCCAGGGGCGGGGGGCGACTCCTACAATGAGCAGTTCTTC. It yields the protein CASTPGAGGDSYNEQFF.

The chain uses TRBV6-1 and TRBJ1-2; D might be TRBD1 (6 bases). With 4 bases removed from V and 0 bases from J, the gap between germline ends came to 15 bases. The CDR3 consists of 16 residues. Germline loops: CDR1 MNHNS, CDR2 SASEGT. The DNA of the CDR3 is TGTGCCAGCAGTGGAGGACAGCGCCATACTAACTATGGCTACACCTTC. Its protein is CASSGGQRHTNYGYTF.

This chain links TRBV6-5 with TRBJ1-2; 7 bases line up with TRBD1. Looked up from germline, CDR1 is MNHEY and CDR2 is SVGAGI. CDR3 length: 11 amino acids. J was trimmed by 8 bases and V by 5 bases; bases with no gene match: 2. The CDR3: CASSQGGGYTF. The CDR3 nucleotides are TGTGCCAGCAGTCAGGGGGGAGGCTACACCTTC.

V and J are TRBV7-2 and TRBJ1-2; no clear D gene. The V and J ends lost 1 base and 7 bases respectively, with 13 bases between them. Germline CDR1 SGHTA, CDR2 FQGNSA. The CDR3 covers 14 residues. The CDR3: CASSLEVPGFGYTF. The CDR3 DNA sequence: TGTGCCAGCAGCTTAGAGGTCCCGGGGTTTGGCTACACCTTC. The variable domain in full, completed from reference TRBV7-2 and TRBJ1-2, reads GAGVSQSPSNKVTEKGKDVELRCDPISGHTALYWYRQSLGQGLEFLIYFQGNSAPDKSGLPSDRFSAERTGGSVSTLTIQRTQQEDSAVYLCASSLEVPGFGYTFGSGTRLTVV.

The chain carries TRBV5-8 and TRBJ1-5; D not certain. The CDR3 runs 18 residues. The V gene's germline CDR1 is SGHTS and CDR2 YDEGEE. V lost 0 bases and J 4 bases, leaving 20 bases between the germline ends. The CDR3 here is CASSLVFSSGVGNQPQHF. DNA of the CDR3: TGTGCCAGCAGCTTGGTTTTCTCCTCCGGGGTGGGTAATCAGCCCCAGCATTTT.

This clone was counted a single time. The CDR3 region is CASSQAESYTGELFF. The CDR3 DNA reads as TGCGCCAGCAGCCAAGCTGAGAGTTACACCGGGGAGCTGTTTTTT. The chain joins TRBV4-3 to TRBJ2-2; unclear D gene. The CDR3 covers 15 residues. CDR1 LGHNA and CDR2 YSLEER come from the germline V gene. The germline V and J ends were trimmed by 1 base and 3 bases, with 9 bases remaining between them.

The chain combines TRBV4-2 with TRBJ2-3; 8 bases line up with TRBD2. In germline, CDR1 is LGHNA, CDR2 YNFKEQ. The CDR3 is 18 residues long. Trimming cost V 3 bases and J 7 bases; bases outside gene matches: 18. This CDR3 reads CASSHATGTSGPPNTQYF. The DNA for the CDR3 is TGTGCCAGCAGCCACGCAACAGGAACTAGCGGCCCTCCAAATACGCAGTATTTT.

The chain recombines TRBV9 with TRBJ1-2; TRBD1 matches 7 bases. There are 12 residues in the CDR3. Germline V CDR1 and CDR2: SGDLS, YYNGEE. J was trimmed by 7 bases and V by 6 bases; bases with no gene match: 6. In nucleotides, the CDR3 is TGTGCCAGCACCAAAGGGGGCGGTGGCTACACCTTC. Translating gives CASTKGGGGYTF.

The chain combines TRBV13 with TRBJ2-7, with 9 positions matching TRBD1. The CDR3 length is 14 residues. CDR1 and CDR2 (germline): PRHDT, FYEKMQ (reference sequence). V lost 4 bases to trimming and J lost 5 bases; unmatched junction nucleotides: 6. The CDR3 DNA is TGTGCCAGCAGCTCGGGACAGGGAAACCACGAGCAGTACTTC. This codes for CASSSGQGNHEQYF.

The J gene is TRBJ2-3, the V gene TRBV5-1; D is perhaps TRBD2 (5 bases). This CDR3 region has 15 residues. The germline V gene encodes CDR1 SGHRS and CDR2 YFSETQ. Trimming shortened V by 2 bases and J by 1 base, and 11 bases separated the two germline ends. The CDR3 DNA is TGCGCCAGCAGCTTCAACGGGGTCCGCACAGATACGCAGTATTTT. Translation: CASSFNGVRTDTQYF.

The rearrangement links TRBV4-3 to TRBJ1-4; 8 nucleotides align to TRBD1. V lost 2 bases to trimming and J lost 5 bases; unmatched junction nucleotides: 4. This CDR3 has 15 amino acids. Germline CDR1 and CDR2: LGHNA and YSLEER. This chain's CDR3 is CASSQHGQGNEKLFF. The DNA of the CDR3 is TGCGCCAGCAGCCAACACGGACAGGGAAATGAAAAACTGTTTTTT.

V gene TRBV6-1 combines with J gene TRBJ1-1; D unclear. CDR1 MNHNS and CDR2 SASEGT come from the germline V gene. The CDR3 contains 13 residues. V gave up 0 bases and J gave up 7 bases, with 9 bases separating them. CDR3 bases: TGTGCCAGCAGTGAAGCTGTTCGGTTTGAAGCTTTCTTT. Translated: CASSEAVRFEAFF.

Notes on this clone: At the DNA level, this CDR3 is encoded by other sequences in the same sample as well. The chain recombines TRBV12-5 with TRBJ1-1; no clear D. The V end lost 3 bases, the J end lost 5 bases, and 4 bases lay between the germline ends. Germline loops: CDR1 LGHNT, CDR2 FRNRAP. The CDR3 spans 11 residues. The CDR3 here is CASGFSTEAFF. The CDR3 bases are TGTGCTAGTGGTTTCTCGACTGAAGCTTTCTTT.

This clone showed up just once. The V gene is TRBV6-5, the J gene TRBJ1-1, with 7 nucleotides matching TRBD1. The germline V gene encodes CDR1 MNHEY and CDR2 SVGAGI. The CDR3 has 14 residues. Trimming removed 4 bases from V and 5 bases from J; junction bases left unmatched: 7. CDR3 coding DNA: TGTGCCAGCAGTTGGGACAGAGGGGAGACTGAAGCTTTCTTT. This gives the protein CASSWDRGETEAFF.

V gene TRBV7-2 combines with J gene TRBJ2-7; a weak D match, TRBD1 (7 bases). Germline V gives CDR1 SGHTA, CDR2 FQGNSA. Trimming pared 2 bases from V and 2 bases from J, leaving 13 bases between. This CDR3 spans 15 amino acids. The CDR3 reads CASSLQAGGTYEQYF. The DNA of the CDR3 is TGTGCCAGCAGCTTACAAGCAGGGGGGACCTACGAGCAGTACTTC.

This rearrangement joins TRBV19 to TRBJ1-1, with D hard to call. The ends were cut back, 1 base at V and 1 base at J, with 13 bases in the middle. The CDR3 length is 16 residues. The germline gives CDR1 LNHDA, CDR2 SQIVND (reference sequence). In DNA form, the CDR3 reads TGTGCCAGTAGTATAGGCCGAGGGCTGAGGAACACTGAAGCTTTCTTT. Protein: CASSIGRGLRNTEAFF.